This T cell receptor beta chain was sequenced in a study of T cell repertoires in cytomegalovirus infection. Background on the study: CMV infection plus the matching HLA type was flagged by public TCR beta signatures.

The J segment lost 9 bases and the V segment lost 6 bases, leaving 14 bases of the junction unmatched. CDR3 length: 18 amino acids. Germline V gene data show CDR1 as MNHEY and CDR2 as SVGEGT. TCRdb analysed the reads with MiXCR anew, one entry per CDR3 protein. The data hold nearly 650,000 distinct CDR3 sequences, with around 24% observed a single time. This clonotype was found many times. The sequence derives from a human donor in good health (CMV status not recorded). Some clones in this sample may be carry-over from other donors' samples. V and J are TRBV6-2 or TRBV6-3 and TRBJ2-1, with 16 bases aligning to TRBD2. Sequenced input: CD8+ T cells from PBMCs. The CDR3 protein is CASSPFPGTSGGAIEQFF. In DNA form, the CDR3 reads TGTGCCAGCAGCCCTTTCCCCGGGACTAGCGGGGGGGCGATTGAGCAGTTCTTC.